The sample holds a few counts of the clone carrying this TCR beta chain. This sample is drawn from a study of regulatory dendritic cells for organ transplantation. Produced via immunoSEQ multiplex PCR; TCRdb's table is partial and in-frame only. The sample lists some 28,000 clones, around 83% occurring once. The CDR3 contains 11 residues. Germline lookup yields CDR1 LNHDA and CDR2 SQIVND (reference sequence). V shed 3 bases and J shed 5 bases, with 4 bases lying between them. The sequence was obtained from a human donor in good health. The rearrangement uses TRBV19 and TRBJ2-5, with D unresolved. Sequenced material: naive CD4+ T cells from blood. The subset here: CD45RA+ naive T cells. CDR3 in DNA: TGTGCCAGTAGTATCGAGGAGACCCAGTACTTC. It specifies CASSIEETQYF.